This T cell receptor beta chain was profiled in a study of glioma-infiltrating T cells after dendritic cell vaccination. Whole-study context: Dendritic cell vaccine was injected intradermally three times, biweekly. Study results and limitations: Only a small number of patients had complete blood and tumor samples.

Isocitrate dehydrogenase mutation was absent in all glioblastoma patients. This clone was detected only a few times. Its specificity is not known. CDR3 length equals 16 residues. Amplification used 60 V beta primers and 13 J beta primers. This table comes from immunoSEQ multiplex PCR, and its TCRdb copy is limited to in-frame clones, with some not included. The sample has 85,000 to 110,000 clones, approximately 80% seen once. This TCR was recovered from a human donor with glioblastoma. The sample in question was blood, obtained before dendritic cell vaccination. V gene TRBV21-1 combines with J gene TRBJ1-1; the DNA was not used to check the table's D call, TRBD1. TRBV21-1 is flagged as a pseudogene. CDR3: CASSKYVDRALFEAFF. CDR3 DNA: TGTGCCAGCAGCAAATACGTGGACAGGGCCCTTTTTGAAGCTTTCTTT.